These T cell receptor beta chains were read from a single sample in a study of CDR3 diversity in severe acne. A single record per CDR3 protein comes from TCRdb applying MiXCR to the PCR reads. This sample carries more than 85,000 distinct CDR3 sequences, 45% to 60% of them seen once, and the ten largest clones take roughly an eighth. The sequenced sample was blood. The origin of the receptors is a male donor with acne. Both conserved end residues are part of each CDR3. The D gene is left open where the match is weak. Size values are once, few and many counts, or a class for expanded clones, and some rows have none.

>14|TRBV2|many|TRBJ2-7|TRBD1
CASRNRGPRDEQYF
TGTGCCAGCAGGAACAGGGGCCCCCGAGACGAGCAGTACTTC
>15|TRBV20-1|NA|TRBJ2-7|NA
CSARSQRGRVPAEYF
TGCAGTGCTAGAAGCCAAAGGGGTCGGGTTCCGGCGGAGTACTTC
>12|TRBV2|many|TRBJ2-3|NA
CASQTITDTQYF
TGTGCCAGCCAGACGATCACAGATACGCAGTATTTT
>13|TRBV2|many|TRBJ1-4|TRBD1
CANRGFPNEKLFF
TGTGCCAACAGGGGGTTCCCTAATGAAAAACTGTTTTTT
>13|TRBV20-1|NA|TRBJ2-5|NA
CSASRSDQETQYF
TGCAGTGCTAGTCGTAGCGACCAAGAGACCCAGTACTTC
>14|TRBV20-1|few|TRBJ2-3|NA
CSASSPAVYNEQYF
TGCAGTGCTAGTTCGCCGGCGGTCTACAATGAGCAGTATTTT
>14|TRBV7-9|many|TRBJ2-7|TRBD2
CASSLVERGYEQYF
TGTGCCAGCAGCTTAGTTGAGCGGGGGTACGAGCAGTACTTC
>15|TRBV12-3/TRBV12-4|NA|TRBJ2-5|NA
CASSSQDRYRETQYF
TGTGCCAGCAGTTCCCAAGACAGATACAGGGAGACCCAGTACTTC
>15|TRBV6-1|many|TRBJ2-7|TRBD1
CASSDEGASSYEQYF
TGTGCCAGCAGTGACGAGGGGGCGTCCTCCTACGAGCAGTACTTC
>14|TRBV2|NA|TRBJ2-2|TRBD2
CASTRLAGTGELFF
TGTGCCAGCACTCGACTAGCGGGCACCGGGGAGCTGTTTTTT
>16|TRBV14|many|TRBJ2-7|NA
CASSQTHGGNRGEQYF
TGTGCCAGCAGCCAAACTCATGGGGGGAATAGAGGCGAGCAGTACTTC
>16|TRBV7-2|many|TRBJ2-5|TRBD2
CASSFSGGARGETQYF
TGTGCCAGCAGCTTTAGCGGGGGGGCCCGAGGAGAGACCCAGTACTTC
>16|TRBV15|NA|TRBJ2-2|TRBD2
CATSREAGGNTGELFF
TGTGCCACCAGCAGAGAAGCGGGAGGGAACACCGGGGAGCTGTTTTTT
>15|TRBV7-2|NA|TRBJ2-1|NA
CASSRGLGGTNEQFF
TGTGCCAGCAGCCGGGGACTAGGGGGCACGAATGAGCAGTTCTTC
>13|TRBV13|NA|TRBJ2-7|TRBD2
CTSSGRGDYEQCF
TGTACCAGCAGCGGGCGGGGGGACTACGAGCAGTGCTTC
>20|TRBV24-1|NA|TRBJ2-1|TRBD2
CATSEPTTGRSTSGDHEQFF
TGTGCCACCAGTGAACCTACGACAGGGCGTTCGACTAGCGGAGACCATGAGCAGTTCTTC
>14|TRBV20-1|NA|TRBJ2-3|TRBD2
CSARGLAEGDTQYF
TGCAGTGCTCGGGGACTAGCGGAAGGAGATACGCAGTATTTT
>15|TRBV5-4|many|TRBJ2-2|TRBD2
CASSASGGWTGELFF
TGTGCCAGCAGCGCTAGCGGGGGGTGGACCGGGGAGCTGTTTTTT
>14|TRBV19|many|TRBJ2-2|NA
CASSLQGPTGELFF
TGTGCCAGTAGTTTGCAGGGACCCACCGGGGAGCTGTTTTTT
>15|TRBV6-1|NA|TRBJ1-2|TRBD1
CASSEMGTDLYAYTF
TGTGCCAGCAGTGAAATGGGGACAGACCTCTATGCCTACACCTTC
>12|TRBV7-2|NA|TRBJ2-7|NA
CASSGRTGGQYF
TGTGCCAGCAGCGGCCGAACGGGTGGGCAGTACTTC
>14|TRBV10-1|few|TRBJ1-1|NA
CASMTLGQNTEAFF
TGCGCCAGCATGACCCTCGGACAGAACACTGAAGCTTTCTTT
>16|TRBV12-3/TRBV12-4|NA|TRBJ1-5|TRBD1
CASSLIAGGADQPQHF
TGTGCCAGCAGTTTAATAGCAGGGGGCGCAGATCAGCCCCAGCATTTT
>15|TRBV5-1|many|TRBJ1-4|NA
CASSLLWTGNEKLFF
TGCGCCAGCAGCTTACTTTGGACGGGCAATGAAAAACTGTTTTTT
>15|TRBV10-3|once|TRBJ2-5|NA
CAIGGSGDTQETQYF
TGTGCCATCGGTGGGAGCGGGGACACCCAAGAGACCCAGTACTTC
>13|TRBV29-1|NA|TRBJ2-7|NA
CSVLVVLSYEQYF
TGCAGCGTCTTGGTGGTACTTTCCTACGAGCAGTACTTC
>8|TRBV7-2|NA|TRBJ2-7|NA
CASSEQYF
TGTGCCAGCAGCGAGCAGTACTTC
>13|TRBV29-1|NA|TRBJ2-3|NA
CSVEEAGGDTQYF
TGCAGCGTTGAAGAGGCAGGTGGGGATACGCAGTATTTT
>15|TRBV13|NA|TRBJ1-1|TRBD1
CASSLTGVMNTEAFF
TGTGCCAGCAGCTTAACAGGGGTGATGAACACTGAAGCTTTCTTT
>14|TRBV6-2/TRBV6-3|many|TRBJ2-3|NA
CASTRDAATDTQYF
TGTGCCAGCACCCGGGACGCCGCCACAGATACGCAGTATTTT
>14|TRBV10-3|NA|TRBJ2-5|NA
CASTRTAARETQYF
TGTGCCAGCACCCGGACCGCCGCGAGGGAGACCCAGTACTTC
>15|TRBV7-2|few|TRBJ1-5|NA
CASSLIPGSNQPQHF
TGTGCCAGCAGCTTAATCCCGGGGAGCAATCAGCCCCAGCATTTT
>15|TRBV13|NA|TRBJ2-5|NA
CASSLRQGLGETQYF
TGTGCCAGCAGCTTAAGGCAGGGGTTAGGAGAGACCCAGTACTTC
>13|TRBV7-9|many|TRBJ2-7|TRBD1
CASSSFTGDEQYF
TGTGCCAGCAGCTCGTTCACAGGGGACGAGCAGTACTTC
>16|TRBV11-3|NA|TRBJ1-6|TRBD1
CASSSRTGDLNSPLHF
TGTGCCAGCAGCTCCCGGACAGGGGACCTTAATTCACCCCTCCACTTT
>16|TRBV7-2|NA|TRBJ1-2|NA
CASSLTFNVGNYGYTF
TGTGCCAGCAGCTTAACTTTCAACGTGGGGAACTATGGCTACACCTTC
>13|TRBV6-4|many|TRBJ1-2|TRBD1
CASSQGENYGYTF
TGTGCCAGCAGTCAGGGGGAGAACTATGGCTACACCTTC
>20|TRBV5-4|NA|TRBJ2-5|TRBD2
CASSFASGRAVKPRQETQYF
TGTGCCAGCAGCTTTGCTAGCGGGAGGGCCGTAAAACCACGCCAAGAGACCCAGTACTTC
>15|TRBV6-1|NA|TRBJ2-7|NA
CASSKPGAAESEQYF
TGTGCCAGCAGCAAACCGGGTGCAGCAGAGTCCGAGCAGTACTTC
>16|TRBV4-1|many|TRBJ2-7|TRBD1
CASSRRVGTGSSEQYF
TGCGCCAGCAGCAGAAGGGTCGGGACAGGGTCGTCCGAGCAGTACTTC
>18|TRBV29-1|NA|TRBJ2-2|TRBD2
CSVDPGTSGSDKARELFF
TGCAGCGTTGACCCCGGGACTAGCGGGAGCGATAAGGCCCGGGAGCTGTTTTTT
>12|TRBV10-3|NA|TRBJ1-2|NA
CACRTDNYGYTF
TGTGCCTGCAGGACAGACAACTATGGCTACACCTTC
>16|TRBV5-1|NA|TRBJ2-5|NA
CASSLGVWGPQETQYF
TGCGCCAGCAGCTTGGGGGTCTGGGGGCCCCAAGAGACCCAGTACTTC
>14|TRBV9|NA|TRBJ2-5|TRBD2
CASSETSGGETQYF
TGTGCCAGCAGCGAGACTAGCGGGGGGGAGACCCAGTACTTC
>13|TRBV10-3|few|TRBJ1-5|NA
CAISESGMEPQHF
TGTGCCATCAGTGAGTCGGGGATGGAGCCCCAGCATTTT
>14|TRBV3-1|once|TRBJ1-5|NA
CASSQGADNQPQHF
TGTGCCAGCAGCCAAGGGGCAGATAATCAGCCCCAGCATTTT
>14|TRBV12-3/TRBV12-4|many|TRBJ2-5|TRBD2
CASSLGLNQETQYF
TGTGCCAGCAGTTTGGGACTAAACCAAGAGACCCAGTACTTC
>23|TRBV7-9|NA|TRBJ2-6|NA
CASSLVQGGYGYTFGSGTNVLTF
NA
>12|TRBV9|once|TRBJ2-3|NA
CASTRGTDTQYF
TGTGCCAGCACGAGGGGCACAGATACGCAGTATTTT
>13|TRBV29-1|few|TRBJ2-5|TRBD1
CSVDGQGEETQYF
TGCAGCGTTGATGGTCAGGGGGAGGAGACCCAGTACTTC